This T cell receptor (beta chain) was sequenced in a study of blood T cell repertoires in COVID-19 (dated by TCRdb to 2018 to 2021). About the study as a whole: Collaborator samples came from the United States, Italy and Spain and covered acute and convalescent phases of COVID-19. The prospective study material was composed of cDNA or gDNA derived from T cells, B-cell-depleted T cells, or PBMCs. Subjects who had been exposed to COVID-19, were actively infected with it, or had recovered from it provided the deeply sampled blood TCRbeta repertoires that made up the dataset. The repertoires were released in a freely available public database meant as a resource for research on the immune response to SARS-CoV-2. Samples came from the ongoing ImmuneRACE study (first 160 participants) plus 1,254 subjects from 6 global collaborators. Nearly every sample came with metadata listing a de-identified subject ID, COVID-19 status, age in years and sex. Where available, HLA class I and class II types were obtained from metadata supplied by the sample provider rather than from assay-based typing. What the research found in general, with its limitations: The quantity of clinical and demographic metadata differed by source and by participant and was supplied without curation.

TCRbeta CDR3 regions were amplified from genomic DNA by means of the immunoSEQ Assay, a bias-controlled multiplex PCR. In the authors' own workflow: Within the assay, amplification of reference gene primers was used to estimate how many nucleated cells each sample contained. To quantify the absolute abundance of each unique TCRbeta CDR3 rearrangement, sequence reads were collapsed and filtered. For each sample, productive Simpson clonality was calculated by taking the square root of Simpson's diversity index across productive rearrangements. In TCRdb, the immuneACCESS table is reduced to in-frame sequences with V and J assigned. These tables do not hold every clone; where another copy was compared, an unresolved V gene accounts for under half, and the others remain unexplained. V and J calls and clone size are given by that table; D and trimming were obtained from the DNA. The sample table holds some 300,000 clones, of which 90% were seen once. Clones ranked in the top ten supply approximately 0.98% of the sample.

The CDR3 spans 13 residues, from the cysteine through the phenylalanine. Solely the CDR3 DNA is kept, with 39 bases framed from the first base. The germline V gene specifies SGHTA as CDR1 and FQGNSA as CDR2. Unmatched junction bases come to 8, with V trimmed by 5 bases and J by 10 bases. Concerning this clone itself: No cognate antigen has been identified for it. Base qualities are not provided; no much larger clone lies one nucleotide away.

At one collaborating source in Seattle, patients were enrolled during active infection and were followed longitudinally through the course of disease. Collaborating institutions collected whole blood in K2EDTA tubes following their own protocols. For TCRbeta analysis, collaborator samples were shipped as frozen whole blood, as isolated PBMCs, or as DNA extracted from either sample type. The receptor was isolated from a woman aged 40 to 50 with COVID-19, enrolled during active disease. Sequencing was done on a sample of peripheral blood. This receptor chain uses TRBV7-2 and TRBJ2-3; TRBD1 matches 8 bases in the middle. The DNA sequence is given as TGTGCCAGCAGCCGAACAGGGGGAAGGGCGCAGTATTTT. It encodes CASSRTGGRAQYF.